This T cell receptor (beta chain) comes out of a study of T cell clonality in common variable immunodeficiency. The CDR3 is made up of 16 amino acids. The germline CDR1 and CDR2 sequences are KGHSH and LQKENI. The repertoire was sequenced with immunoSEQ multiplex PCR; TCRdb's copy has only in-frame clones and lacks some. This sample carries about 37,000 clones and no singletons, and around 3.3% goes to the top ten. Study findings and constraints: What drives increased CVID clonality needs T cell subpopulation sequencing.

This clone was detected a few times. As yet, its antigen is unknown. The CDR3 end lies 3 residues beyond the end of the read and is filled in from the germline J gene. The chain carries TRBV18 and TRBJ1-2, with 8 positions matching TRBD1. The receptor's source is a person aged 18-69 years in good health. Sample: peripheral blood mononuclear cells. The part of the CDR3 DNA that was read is TGTGCCAGCTCACGGACAGGGATGGGGGCCAAAAACATC. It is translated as CASSRTGMGAKNI. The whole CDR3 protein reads CASSRTGMGAKNIYTF.